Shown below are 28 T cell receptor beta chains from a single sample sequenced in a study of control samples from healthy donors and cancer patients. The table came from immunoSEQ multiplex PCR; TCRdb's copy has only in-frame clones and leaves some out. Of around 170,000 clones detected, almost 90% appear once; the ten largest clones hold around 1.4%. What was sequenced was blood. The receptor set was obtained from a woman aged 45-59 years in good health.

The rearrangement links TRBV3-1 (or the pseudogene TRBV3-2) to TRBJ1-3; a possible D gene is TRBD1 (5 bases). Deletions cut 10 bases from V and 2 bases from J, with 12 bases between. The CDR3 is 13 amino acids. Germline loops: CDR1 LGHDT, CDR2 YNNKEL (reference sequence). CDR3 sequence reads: CATRDGPGNTIYF. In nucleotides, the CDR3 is TGTGCCACCAGGGACGGGCCTGGAAACACCATATATTTT.

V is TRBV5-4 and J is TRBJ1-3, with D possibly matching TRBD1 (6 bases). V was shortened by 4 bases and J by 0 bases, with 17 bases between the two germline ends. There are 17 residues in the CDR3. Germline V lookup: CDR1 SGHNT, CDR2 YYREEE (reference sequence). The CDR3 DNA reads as TGTGCCAGCAGCACCCCAACGACAGGCCTCTCTGGAAACACCATATATTTT. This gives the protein CASSTPTTGLSGNTIYF. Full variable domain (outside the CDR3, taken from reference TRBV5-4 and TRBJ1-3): ETGVTQSPTHLIKTRGQQVTLRCSSQSGHNTVSWYQQALGQGPQFIFQYYREEENGRGNFPPRFSGLQFPNYSSELNVNALELDDSALYLCASSTPTTGLSGNTIYFGEGSWLTVV.

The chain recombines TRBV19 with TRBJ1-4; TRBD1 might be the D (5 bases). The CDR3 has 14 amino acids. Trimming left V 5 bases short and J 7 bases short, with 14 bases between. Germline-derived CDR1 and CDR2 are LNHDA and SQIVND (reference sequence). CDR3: CASSSGGLGEKLFF. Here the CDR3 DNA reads TGTGCCAGTAGTTCGGGGGGTTTGGGTGAAAAACTGTTTTTT. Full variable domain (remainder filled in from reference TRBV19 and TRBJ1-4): DGGITQSPKYLFRKEGQNVTLSCEQNLNHDAMYWYRQDPGQGLRLIYYSQIVNDFQKGDIAEGYSVSREKKESFPLTVTSAQKNPTAFYLCASSSGGLGEKLFFGSGTQLSVL.

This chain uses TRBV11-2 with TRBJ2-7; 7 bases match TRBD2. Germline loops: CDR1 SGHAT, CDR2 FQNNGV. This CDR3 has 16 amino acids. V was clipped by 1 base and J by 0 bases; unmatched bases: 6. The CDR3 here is CASSLAGGGGSYEQYF. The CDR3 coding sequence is TGTGCCAGCAGCTTAGCAGGCGGGGGAGGCTCCTACGAGCAGTACTTC.

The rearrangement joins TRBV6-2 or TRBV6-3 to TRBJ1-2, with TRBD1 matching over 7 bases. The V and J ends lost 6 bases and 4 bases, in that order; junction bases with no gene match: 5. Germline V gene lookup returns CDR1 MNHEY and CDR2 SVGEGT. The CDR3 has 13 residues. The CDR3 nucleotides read TGTGCCAGCAGCCCCGGACAGGCCTATGGCTACACCTTC. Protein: CASSPGQAYGYTF.

The CDR3 sequence is CASSQVSYEQYF. In nucleotides, the CDR3 is TGTGCCAGCAGCCAAGTCTCCTACGAGCAGTACTTC. The J gene is TRBJ2-7, the V gene TRBV3-1 (or the pseudogene TRBV3-2); D unresolved. V was trimmed by 1 base and J by 0 bases, leaving 1 base between them. The CDR3 sequence is 12 residues long. CDR1 is LGHDT, CDR2 YNNKEL, per germline (reference sequence).

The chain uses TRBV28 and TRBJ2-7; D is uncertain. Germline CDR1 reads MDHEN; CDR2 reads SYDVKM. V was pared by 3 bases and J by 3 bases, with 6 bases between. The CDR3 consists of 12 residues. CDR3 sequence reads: CASSFSLYEQYF. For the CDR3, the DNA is TGTGCCAGCAGTTTTAGTCTCTACGAGCAGTACTTC. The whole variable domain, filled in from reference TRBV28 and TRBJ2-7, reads DVKVTQSSRYLVKRTGEKVFLECVQDMDHENMFWYRQDPGLGLRLIYFSYDVKMKEKGDIPEGYSVSREKKERFSLILESASTNQTSMYLCASSFSLYEQYFGPGTRLTVT.

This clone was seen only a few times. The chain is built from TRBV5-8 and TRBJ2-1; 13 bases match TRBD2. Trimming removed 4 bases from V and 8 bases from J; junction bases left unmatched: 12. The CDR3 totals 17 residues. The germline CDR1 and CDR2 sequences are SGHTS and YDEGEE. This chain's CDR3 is CASSTSTGLAGRDEQFF. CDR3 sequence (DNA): TGTGCCAGCAGCACGTCTACGGGACTAGCGGGAAGGGATGAGCAGTTCTTC.

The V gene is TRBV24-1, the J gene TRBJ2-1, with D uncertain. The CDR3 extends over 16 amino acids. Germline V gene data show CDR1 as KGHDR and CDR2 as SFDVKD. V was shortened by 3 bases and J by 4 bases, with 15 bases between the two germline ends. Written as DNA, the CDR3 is TGTGCCACCAGTGATCAAGCCCCCCGGTTATACAATGAGCAGTTCTTC. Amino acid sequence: CATSDQAPRLYNEQFF.

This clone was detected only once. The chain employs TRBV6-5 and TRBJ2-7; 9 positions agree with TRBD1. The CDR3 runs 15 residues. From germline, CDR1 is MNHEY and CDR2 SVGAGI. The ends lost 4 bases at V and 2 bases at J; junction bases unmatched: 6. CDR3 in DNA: TGTGCCAGCAGTTCCGGACAGGGGTTCACCTACGAGCAGTACTTC. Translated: CASSSGQGFTYEQYF.

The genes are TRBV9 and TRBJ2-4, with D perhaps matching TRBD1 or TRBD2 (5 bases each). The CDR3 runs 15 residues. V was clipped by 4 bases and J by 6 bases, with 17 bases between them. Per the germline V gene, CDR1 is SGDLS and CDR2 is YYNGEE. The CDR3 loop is CASSPPGPRGNIQYF. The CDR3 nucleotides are TGTGCCAGCAGCCCCCCAGGCCCGAGGGGAAACATTCAGTACTTC.

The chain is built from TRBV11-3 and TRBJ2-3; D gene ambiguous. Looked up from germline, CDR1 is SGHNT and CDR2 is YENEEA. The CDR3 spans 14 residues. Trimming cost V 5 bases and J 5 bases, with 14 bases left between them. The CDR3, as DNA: TGTGCCAGCAGCAGCCAGCTGGGCATAGATACGCAGTATTTT. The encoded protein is CASSSQLGIDTQYF.

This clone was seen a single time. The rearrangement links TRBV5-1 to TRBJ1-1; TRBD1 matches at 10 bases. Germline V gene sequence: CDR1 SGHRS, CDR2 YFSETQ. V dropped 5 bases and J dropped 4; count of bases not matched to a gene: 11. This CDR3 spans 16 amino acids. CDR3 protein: CASSADRGLLSTEAFF. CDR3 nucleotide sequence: TGCGCCAGCAGTGCGGACAGGGGGTTGTTATCCACTGAAGCTTTCTTT.

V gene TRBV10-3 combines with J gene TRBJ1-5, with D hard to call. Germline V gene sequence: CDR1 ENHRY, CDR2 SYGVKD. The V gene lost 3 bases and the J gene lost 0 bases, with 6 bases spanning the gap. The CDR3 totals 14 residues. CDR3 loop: CAISEIYSNQPQHF. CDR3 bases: TGTGCCATCAGTGAAATCTATAGCAATCAGCCCCAGCATTTT.

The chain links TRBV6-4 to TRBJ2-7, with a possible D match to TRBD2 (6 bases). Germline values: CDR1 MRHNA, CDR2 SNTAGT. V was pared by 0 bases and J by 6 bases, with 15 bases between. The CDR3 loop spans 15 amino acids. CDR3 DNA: TGTGCCAGCAGTGACTCTGGAGGGATCGGTCGCGAGCAGTACTTC. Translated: CASSDSGGIGREQYF.

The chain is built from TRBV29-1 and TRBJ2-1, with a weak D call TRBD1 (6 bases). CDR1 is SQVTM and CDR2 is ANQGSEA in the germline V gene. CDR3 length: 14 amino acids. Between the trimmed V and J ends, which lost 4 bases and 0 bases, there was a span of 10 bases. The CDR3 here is CSVVGASSYNEQFF. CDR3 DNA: TGCAGCGTTGTGGGGGCAAGCTCCTACAATGAGCAGTTCTTC.

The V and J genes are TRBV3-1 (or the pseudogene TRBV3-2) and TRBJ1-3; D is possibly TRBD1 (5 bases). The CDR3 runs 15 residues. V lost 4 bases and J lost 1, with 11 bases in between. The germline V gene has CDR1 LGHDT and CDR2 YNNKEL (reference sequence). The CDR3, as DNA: TGTGCCAGCAGCCTTGGGACTTTATCTGGAAACACCATATATTTT. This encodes CASSLGTLSGNTIYF.

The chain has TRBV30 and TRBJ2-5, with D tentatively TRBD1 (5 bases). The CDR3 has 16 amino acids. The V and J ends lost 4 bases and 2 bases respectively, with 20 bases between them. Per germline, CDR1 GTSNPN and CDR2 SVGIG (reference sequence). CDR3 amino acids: CAWNPSQGTTQETQYF. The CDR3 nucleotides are TGTGCCTGGAACCCATCCCAGGGAACTACTCAAGAGACCCAGTACTTC. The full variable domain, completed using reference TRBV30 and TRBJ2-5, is SQTIHQWPATLVQPVGSPLSLECTVEGTSNPNLYWYRQAAGRGLQLLFYSVGIGQISSEVPQNLSASRPQDRQFILSSKKLLLSDSGFYLCAWNPSQGTTQETQYFGPGTRLLVL.

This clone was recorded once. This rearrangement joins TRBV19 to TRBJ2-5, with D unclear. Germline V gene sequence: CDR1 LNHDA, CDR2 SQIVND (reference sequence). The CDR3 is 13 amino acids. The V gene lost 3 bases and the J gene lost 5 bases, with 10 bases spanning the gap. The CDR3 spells CASSIWLKETQYF. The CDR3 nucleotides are TGTGCCAGTAGTATTTGGCTTAAGGAGACCCAGTACTTC.

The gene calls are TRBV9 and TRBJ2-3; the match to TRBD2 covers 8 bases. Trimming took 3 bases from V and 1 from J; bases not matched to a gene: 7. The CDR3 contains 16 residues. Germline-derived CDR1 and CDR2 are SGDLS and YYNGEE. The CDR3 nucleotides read TGTGCCAGCAGCGCGTCAGCGGGGGAGGGCACAGATACGCAGTATTTT. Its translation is CASSASAGEGTDTQYF.

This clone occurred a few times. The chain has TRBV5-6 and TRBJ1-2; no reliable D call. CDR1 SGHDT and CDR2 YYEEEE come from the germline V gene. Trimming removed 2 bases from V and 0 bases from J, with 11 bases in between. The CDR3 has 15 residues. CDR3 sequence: CASSFELRTNYGYTF. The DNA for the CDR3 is TGTGCCAGCAGCTTCGAGCTTAGAACTAACTATGGCTACACCTTC.

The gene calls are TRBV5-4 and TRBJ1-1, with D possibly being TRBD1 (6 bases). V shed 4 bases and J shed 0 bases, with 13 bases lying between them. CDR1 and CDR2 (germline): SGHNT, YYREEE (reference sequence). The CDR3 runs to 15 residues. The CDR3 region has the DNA TGTGCCAGCAGCCCGATAGGGGGGTTGAACACTGAAGCTTTCTTT. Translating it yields CASSPIGGLNTEAFF.

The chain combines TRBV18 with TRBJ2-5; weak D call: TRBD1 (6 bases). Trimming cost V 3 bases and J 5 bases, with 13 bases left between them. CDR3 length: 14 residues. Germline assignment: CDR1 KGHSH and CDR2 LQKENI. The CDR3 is CASSPIQGSETQYF. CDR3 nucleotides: TGTGCCAGCTCACCCATACAGGGCTCGGAGACCCAGTACTTC. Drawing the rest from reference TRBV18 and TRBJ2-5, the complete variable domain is NAGVMQNPRHLVRRRGQEARLRCSPMKGHSHVYWYRQLPEEGLKFMVYLQKENIIDESGMPKERFSAEFPKEGPSILRIQQVVRGDSAAYFCASSPIQGSETQYFGPGTRLLVL.

The CDR3 bases are TGTGCCAGCAGCCAAGCGGGGGGAATGAGGGACACTGAAGCTTTCTTT. Translation gives CASSQAGGMRDTEAFF. This sequence joins TRBV3-1 (or the pseudogene TRBV3-2) and TRBJ1-1; the D gene is possibly TRBD1 (5 bases). V dropped 1 base and J dropped 3 bases, with 15 bases sitting between them. Looked up from germline, CDR1 is LGHDT and CDR2 is YNNKEL (reference sequence). The CDR3 sequence is 16 residues long.

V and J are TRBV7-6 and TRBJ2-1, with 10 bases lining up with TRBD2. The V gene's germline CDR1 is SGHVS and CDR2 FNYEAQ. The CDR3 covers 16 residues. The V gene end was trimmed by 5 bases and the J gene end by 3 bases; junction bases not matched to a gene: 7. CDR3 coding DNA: TGTGCCAGCAGCCAAACTAGCGGGGATTTCTACAATGAGCAGTTCTTC. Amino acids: CASSQTSGDFYNEQFF.

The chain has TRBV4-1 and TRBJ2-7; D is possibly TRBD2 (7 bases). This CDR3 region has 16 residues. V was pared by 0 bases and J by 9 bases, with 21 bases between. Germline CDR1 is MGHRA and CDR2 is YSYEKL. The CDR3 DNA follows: TGCGCCAGCAGCCAAGATGGAGCGGGGCCTTTACAGGGGCAGTACTTC. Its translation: CASSQDGAGPLQGQYF.

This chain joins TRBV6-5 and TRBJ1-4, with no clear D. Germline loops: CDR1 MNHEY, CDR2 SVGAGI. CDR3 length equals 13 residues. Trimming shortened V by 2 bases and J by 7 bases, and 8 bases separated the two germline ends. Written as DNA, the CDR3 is TGTGCCAGCAGTTACCGGCGGCGTGAAAAACTGTTTTTT. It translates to CASSYRRREKLFF.

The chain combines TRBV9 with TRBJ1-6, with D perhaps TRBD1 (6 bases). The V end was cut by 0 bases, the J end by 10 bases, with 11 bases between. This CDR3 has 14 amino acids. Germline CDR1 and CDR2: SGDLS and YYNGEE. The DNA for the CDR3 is TGTGCCAGCAGCGTAGAGGGGGTCCGGTCACCCCTCCACTTT. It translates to CASSVEGVRSPLHF.